This TCR beta chain appears in the sequencing data of a study of blood T cell repertoires in COVID-19. In germline, CDR1 is ENHRY, CDR2 SYGVKD. The CDR3 loop spans 16 amino acids. Trimming at V came to 3 bases and at J to 4 bases, leaving 5 bases not matched to a gene. Generated by immunoSEQ multiplex PCR, the TCRdb table keeps only in-frame clones and is missing some. The table records about 250,000 clones, 80% to 90% of them present only once. This chain uses TRBV10-3 with TRBJ2-1, with 11 bases fitting TRBD2. This sequence originates from a woman between 18 and 29 years old who had recovered from COVID-19. Sequencing used PBMCs or T cells enriched from blood (not recorded which). The CDR3 loop reads CAISESSGGFYNEQFF. CDR3 nucleotides: TGTGCCATCAGTGAATCTAGCGGGGGGTTTTACAATGAGCAGTTCTTC.